This T cell receptor beta chain appears in the sequencing data of a study of CD8 T cells in Susac syndrome. Findings of the study overall: A relatively small number of individuals underwent TCR sequencing and HLA analysis.

This clonotype has just one count. What it binds is unknown. Reverse transcription of about 0.45 to 1 ug RNA was performed with random hexamers. Coverage of TCR beta CDR3 amplification by immunoSEQ multiplex PCR extended to 54 Vbeta and 13 Jbeta. TCRdb itself ran the immunoSEQ multiplex PCR reads through MiXCR, one entry per CDR3 protein. This sample has around 280,000 distinct CDR3 sequences, with roughly 85% found just once. Trimming left V 1 base short and J 0 bases short, with 12 bases between. The CDR3 sequence is 16 residues long. Germline CDR1 SQVTM, CDR2 ANQGSEA. The sequencing sample was made of CD8+ T cells from PBMCs. The V and J genes are TRBV29-1 and TRBJ2-2; D perhaps matches TRBD1 (5 bases). This TCR came from a human donor with multiple sclerosis. CDR3 region: CSVEVVDTANTGELFF. The CDR3 nucleotides read TGCAGCGTTGAAGTCGTGGACACAGCGAACACCGGGGAGCTGTTTTTT.